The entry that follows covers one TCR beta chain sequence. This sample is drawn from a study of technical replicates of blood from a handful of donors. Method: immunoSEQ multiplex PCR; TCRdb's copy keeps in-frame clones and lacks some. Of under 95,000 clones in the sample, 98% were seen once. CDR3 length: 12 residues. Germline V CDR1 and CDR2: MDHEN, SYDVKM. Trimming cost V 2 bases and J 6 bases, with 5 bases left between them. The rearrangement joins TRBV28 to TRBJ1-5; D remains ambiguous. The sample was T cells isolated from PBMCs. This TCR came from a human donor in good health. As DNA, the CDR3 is TGTGCCAGCAGTTTAGTCGGTCAGCCCCAGCATTTT. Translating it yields CASSLVGQPQHF.